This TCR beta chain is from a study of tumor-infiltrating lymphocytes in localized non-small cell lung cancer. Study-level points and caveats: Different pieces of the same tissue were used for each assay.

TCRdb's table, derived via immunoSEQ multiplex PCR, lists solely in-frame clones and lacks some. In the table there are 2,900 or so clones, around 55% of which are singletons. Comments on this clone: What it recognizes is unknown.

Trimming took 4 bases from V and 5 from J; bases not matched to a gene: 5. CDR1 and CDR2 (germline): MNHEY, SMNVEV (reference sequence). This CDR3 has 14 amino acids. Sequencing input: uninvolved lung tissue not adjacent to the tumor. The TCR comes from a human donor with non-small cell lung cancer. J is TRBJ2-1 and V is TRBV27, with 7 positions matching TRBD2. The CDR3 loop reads CASSWDYDNNEQFF. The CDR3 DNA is TGTGCCAGCAGTTGGGACTACGATAACAATGAGCAGTTCTTC.